These T cell receptor beta chains were read from a single sample in a study of blood T cell repertoires in COVID-19. Method: immunoSEQ multiplex PCR; TCRdb's copy keeps in-frame clones and lacks some. This sample has more than 95,000 clones, with around 76% found just once. Input material: peripheral blood. The receptors derive from a woman in her 70s with acute or convalescent COVID-19. Each CDR3 is given with its conserved first and last residue. Fields, in order: D gene, V gene, CDR3 protein. A D gene is named only where the DNA matches it firmly.

. | TRBV18 | CASSPPAQGNQPQHF
. | TRBV7-8 | CASIEAAQETQYF
. | TRBV7-9 | CASSPVDREAFF
TRBD2 | TRBV20-1 | CSASMGLGYEQYF
. | TRBV5-1 | CASSLNSHEDGYTF
TRBD2 | TRBV19 | CASRESGRGETQYF
. | TRBV2 | CASSGANSGNTIYF
TRBD1 | TRBV27 | CASSQTGFYNSPLHF
TRBD1 | TRBV11-2 | CASSSDRAAEAFF
TRBD1 | TRBV24-1 | CATSETGTGNNEQFF
. | TRBV29-1 | CSVRGLGGYTF
TRBD1 | TRBV5-1 | CASSMRTGTDNEKLFF
TRBD1 | TRBV5-1 | CASSWVAGTGDEQYF
TRBD2 | TRBV11-2 | CASSLGGCGGPSYNEQFF
. | TRBV9 | CASSLREGQNEKLFF
TRBD1 | TRBV4-1 | CASSQEDRENYEQYF
TRBD1 | TRBV4-3 | CASSQAYQGAYEKLFF
TRBD1 | TRBV30 | CAWSVSTGGWVGELFF
. | TRBV30 | CAWSDFQGRGDTF
. | TRBV6-5 | CASRKRAGDGYTF
TRBD1 | TRBV30 | CAWRRRQGAWYGYTF
TRBD1 | TRBV27 | CASSFDRGSDIQYF
. | TRBV2 | CASRPGAGELFF
TRBD1 | TRBV5-4 | CASSLKFKTGGSGELFF
TRBD1 | TRBV29-1 | CSVPTPVTGVHYGYTF
TRBD2 | TRBV29-1 | CSVRGTSGGPYEQYF